This TCR beta chain was identified in a study of PD-L1 blockade in urothelial cancer. Study as a whole: Of prior chemotherapy regimens, patients had received between 0 and 3. At 3 weeks after treatment start (second dose) and again at 6 weeks, blood was analyzed. Median T cell yield from blood was approximately 130,000.

Notes on this clone: Its antigen is not identified.

Findings and limits, study-wide: The study found that durable-benefit patients expanded tumor-associated blood clones more at 3 weeks.

Sequencing was performed with immunoSEQ multiplex PCR; in TCRdb, only in-frame clones are kept and a portion is missing. The sample shows some 67,000 clones, roughly nine tenths of them seen only once. This specimen consisted of PBMCs, obtained around atezolizumab (anti-PD-L1) treatment. This sequence was found in a man between 60 and 70 years old with urothelial cancer.

The CDR3 bases are TGTGCCAGCAGTTACCGCCGGGGACAAGGGTACGAGCAGTACTTC. Protein sequence: CASSYRRGQGYEQYF. The chain is built from TRBV6-5 and TRBJ2-7; D perhaps matches TRBD1 (6 bases). CDR3 size: 15 residues. Trimming removed 2 bases from V and 4 bases from J, with 15 bases in between. The germline CDR1 and CDR2 sequences are MNHEY and SVGAGI.